This T cell receptor beta chain derives from a study of shared clonotypes between healthy human individuals. TCRdb's table, derived via immunoSEQ multiplex PCR, lists solely in-frame clones and lacks some. Of around 500,000 clones in the sample, roughly 80% were seen once. V dropped 5 bases and J dropped 5 bases, with 22 bases sitting between them. The CDR3 runs to 18 residues. This chain joins TRBV7-1 and TRBJ2-6, with D perhaps matching TRBD1 (5 bases). TRBV7-1 is labeled an ORF, and its function is uncertain. The sequenced sample was PBMCs. This receptor was obtained from a woman between 40 and 50 years old in good health. Some clones in this sample may be carry-over from other donors' samples. The CDR3 sequence: CASSLVNHGQSRANVLTF. The CDR3 nucleotides are TGTGCCAGCAGCCTGGTCAATCACGGACAAAGTCGGGCCAACGTCCTGACTTTC.